This TCR beta chain stems from a study of radiation and T cells in renal cell carcinoma. Documented treatment: treatment-naive control, cytoreductive nephrectomy. The CDR3 covers 14 residues. V gave up 0 bases and J gave up 5 bases; unmatched junction bases: 4. Germline V CDR1 and CDR2: SGHRS, YFSETQ. The protocol was immunoSEQ multiplex PCR, while the TCRdb copy is restricted to in-frame clones and leaves out a portion. The table shows some 15,000 clones, with about 53% occurring only once. The sample here was tumor tissue, taken from a patient whose treatment was nephrectomy without radiotherapy. The V call is TRBV5-1, the J call TRBJ2-5; the match to TRBD2 covers 7 bases. The source of this sequence is a middle-aged man with renal cell carcinoma. Written as DNA, the CDR3 is TGCGCCAGCAGCTTGGCGGGGGGTCCGGAGACCCAGTACTTC. This codes for CASSLAGGPETQYF.